The 12 T cell receptor beta chains below come from one sample, sequenced in a study of T cell repertoires in cytomegalovirus infection. TCRdb used MiXCR to reprocess the reads, holding one entry per CDR3 protein. The data show fewer than 300,000 distinct CDR3 sequences, with roughly a quarter seen just once and around 13% held by the top ten. Source material: PBMCs. The receptors shown here come from a human donor in good health (CMV status not recorded). Some clones in this sample may be carry-over from other donors' samples.

V gene TRBV29-1 combines with J gene TRBJ2-1; 10 bases fit TRBD2. There are 13 residues in the CDR3. Trimming took 7 bases from V and 12 from J; bases not matched to a gene: 12. Germline-derived CDR1 and CDR2 are SQVTM and ANQGSEA. The CDR3 region is CSAGLAAGNWQFF. The CDR3 nucleotides are TGCAGCGCCGGACTAGCGGCGGGCAATTGGCAGTTCTTC.

This clonotype appeared many times. The rearrangement links TRBV7-2 to TRBJ2-5; 9 nucleotides line up with TRBD2. In germline, CDR1 is SGHTA, CDR2 FQGNSA. The CDR3 totals 15 residues. Germline trimming cut 10 bases from V and 2 bases from J; bases unmatched to any gene: 11. CDR3 region: CATSWRLAEQETQYF. The DNA of the CDR3 is TGTGCCACCTCTTGGCGACTAGCGGAGCAAGAGACCCAGTACTTC.

The chain couples TRBV5-3 to TRBJ1-2; D gene uncertain. TRBV5-3 is annotated as an ORF whose role is uncertain. V dropped 8 bases and J dropped 5 bases, with 16 bases sitting between them. CDR3 size: 13 residues. CDR3 nucleotide sequence: TGTGCCAGCACCTTAACCTCGGGTTATGGCTACACCTTC. Translating it yields CASTLTSGYGYTF.

Here the CDR3 DNA reads TGCAGCGTTGCCCCAGGGGGAACTGAAGCTTTCTTT. Translation gives CSVAPGGTEAFF. The V call is TRBV29-1, the J call TRBJ1-1; 7 bases agree with TRBD1. Trimming removed 4 bases from V and 5 bases from J; junction bases left unmatched: 4. This CDR3 has 12 amino acids. Germline V gene data show CDR1 as SQVTM and CDR2 as ANQGSEA.

The V and J genes are TRBV6-5 and TRBJ2-7; the D gene could be TRBD1 or TRBD2 (5 bases each). Germline CDR1 and CDR2: MNHEY and SVGAGI. This CDR3 region has 16 residues. V dropped 0 bases and J dropped 5 bases, with 17 bases sitting between them. CDR3 sequence reads: CASSYSKGRDMDEQYF. The CDR3 bases are TGTGCCAGCAGTTACTCGAAGGGACGGGATATGGACGAGCAGTACTTC.

The V gene is TRBV7-7, the J gene TRBJ2-2, with a tentative D call TRBD1 (6 bases). The CDR3 covers 16 residues. V was shortened by 5 bases and J by 3 bases, with 16 bases between the two germline ends. Germline loops: CDR1 SSHAT, CDR2 FNYEAQ (reference sequence). CDR3 bases: TGTGCCAGCAGCCCCGGCAGGGGAGATGACACCGGGGAGCTGTTTTTT. Its protein is CASSPGRGDDTGELFF.

In nucleotides, the CDR3 is TGTGCCAGCAGCATGACTAGCGGGAGGGTCGATGAGCAGTTCTTC. It specifies CASSMTSGRVDEQFF. The chain employs TRBV7-2 and TRBJ2-1; 14 nucleotides agree with TRBD2. The ends lost 5 bases at V and 8 bases at J; junction bases unmatched: 5. CDR1 is SGHTA, CDR2 FQGNSA, per germline. The CDR3 length is 15 residues.

The chain couples TRBV6-1 to TRBJ1-3; D is unclear. V was cut by 1 base and J by 4 bases, with 8 bases left in between. The CDR3 runs to 14 residues. The germline gives CDR1 MNHNS, CDR2 SASEGT. CDR3 in amino acids: CASSEVIPGNTIYF. The CDR3 bases are TGTGCCAGCAGTGAAGTTATCCCCGGAAACACCATATATTTT.

A few counts support this clonotype. The V gene is TRBV30, the J gene TRBJ2-6; D is possibly TRBD1 or TRBD2 (6 bases each). Germline assignment: CDR1 GTSNPN and CDR2 SVGIG (reference sequence). The CDR3 consists of 15 residues. Trimming took 0 bases from V and 2 from J, leaving 8 bases between them. The CDR3 is CAWSVGGPGANVLTF. DNA for the CDR3: TGTGCCTGGAGTGTAGGGGGGCCTGGGGCCAACGTCCTGACTTTC.

This rearrangement joins TRBV13 to TRBJ1-2; D ambiguous. Trimming removed 0 bases from V and 14 bases from J, with 10 bases in between. The CDR3 covers 11 residues. Germline CDR1 is PRHDT and CDR2 is FYEKMQ (reference sequence). This CDR3 reads CASSLGGVSTF. The CDR3 DNA reads as TGTGCCAGCAGCTTAGGTGGGGTTTCAACCTTC.

The rearrangement uses TRBV6-2 or TRBV6-3 and TRBJ2-7, with TRBD2 matching over 10 bases. The CDR3 contains 18 residues. The ends lost 6 bases at V and 0 bases at J; junction bases unmatched: 14. Germline CDR1 reads MNHEY; CDR2 reads SVGEGT. The CDR3, as DNA: TGTGCCAGCAGACCCATCCTAGCGGGAGCCCCCCGCTCCTACGAGCAGTACTTC. It is translated as CASRPILAGAPRSYEQYF.

The chain has TRBV6-6 and TRBJ2-7, with a weak D call TRBD1 (5 bases). Per the germline V gene, CDR1 is MNHNY and CDR2 is SVGAGI (reference sequence). Trimming cost V 7 bases and J 3 bases, with 13 bases left between them. The CDR3 is 13 residues long. This chain's CDR3 is CASTQLRGYEQYF. In DNA, the CDR3 is TGTGCCAGCACCCAGTTAAGGGGCTACGAGCAGTACTTC.